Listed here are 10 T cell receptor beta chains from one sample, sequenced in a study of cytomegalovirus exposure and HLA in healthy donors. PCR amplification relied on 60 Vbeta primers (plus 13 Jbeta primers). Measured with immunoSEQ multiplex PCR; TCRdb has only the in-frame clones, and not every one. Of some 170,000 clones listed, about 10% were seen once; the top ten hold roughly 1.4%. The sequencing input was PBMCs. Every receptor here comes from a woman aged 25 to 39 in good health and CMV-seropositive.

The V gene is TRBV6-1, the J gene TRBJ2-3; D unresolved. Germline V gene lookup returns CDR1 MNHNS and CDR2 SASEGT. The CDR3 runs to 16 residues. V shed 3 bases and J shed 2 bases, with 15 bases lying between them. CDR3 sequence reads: CASSDGISTSTDTQYF. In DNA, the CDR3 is TGTGCCAGCAGTGACGGCATTAGCACCTCCACAGATACGCAGTATTTT.

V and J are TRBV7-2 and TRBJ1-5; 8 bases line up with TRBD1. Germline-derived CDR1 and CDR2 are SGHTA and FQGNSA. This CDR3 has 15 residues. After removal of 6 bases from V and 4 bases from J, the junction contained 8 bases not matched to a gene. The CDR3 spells CASRPDRGPNQPQHF. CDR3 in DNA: TGTGCCAGCAGACCCGACAGGGGCCCAAATCAGCCCCAGCATTTT.

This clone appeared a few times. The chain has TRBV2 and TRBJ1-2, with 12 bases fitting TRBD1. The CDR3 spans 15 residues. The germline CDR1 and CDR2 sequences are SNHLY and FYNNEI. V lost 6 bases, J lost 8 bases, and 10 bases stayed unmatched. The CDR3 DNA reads TGTGCCAGCAGGGCGGGACAGGGGGCGGCGGGCGGCTACACCTTC. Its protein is CASRAGQGAAGGYTF. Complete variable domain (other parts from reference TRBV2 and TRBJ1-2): EPEVTQTPSHQVTQMGQEVILRCVPISNHLYFYWYRQILGQKVEFLVSFYNNEISEKSEIFDDQFSVERPDGSNFTLKIRSTKLEDSAMYFCASRAGQGAAGGYTFGSGTRLTVV.

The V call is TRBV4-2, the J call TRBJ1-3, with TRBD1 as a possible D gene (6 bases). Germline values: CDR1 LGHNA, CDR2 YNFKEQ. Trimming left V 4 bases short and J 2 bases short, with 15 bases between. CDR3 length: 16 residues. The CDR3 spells CASSLPQGFAGNTIYF. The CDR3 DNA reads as TGTGCCAGCAGCCTTCCACAGGGATTCGCTGGAAACACCATATATTTT.

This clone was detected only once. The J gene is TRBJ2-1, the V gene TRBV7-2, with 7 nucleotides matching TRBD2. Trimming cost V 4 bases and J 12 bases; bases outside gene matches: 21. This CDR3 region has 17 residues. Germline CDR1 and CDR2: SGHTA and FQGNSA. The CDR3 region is CASSSGWLAVTSGGQFF. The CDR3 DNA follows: TGTGCCAGCAGCTCCGGGTGGCTAGCGGTCACGTCGGGGGGGCAGTTCTTC.

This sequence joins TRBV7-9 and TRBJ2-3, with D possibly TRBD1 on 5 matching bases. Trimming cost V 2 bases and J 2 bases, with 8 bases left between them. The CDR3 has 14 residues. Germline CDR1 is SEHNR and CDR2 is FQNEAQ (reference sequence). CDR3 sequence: CASSLSGPTDTQYF. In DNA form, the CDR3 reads TGTGCCAGCAGCTTATCAGGGCCCACAGATACGCAGTATTTT.

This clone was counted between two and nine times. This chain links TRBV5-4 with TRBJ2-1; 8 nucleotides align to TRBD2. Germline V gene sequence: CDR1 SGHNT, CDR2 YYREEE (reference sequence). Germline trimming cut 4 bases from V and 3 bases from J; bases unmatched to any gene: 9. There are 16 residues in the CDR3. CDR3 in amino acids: CASSPASGQDYNEQFF. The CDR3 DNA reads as TGTGCCAGCAGCCCAGCTAGCGGGCAGGACTACAATGAGCAGTTCTTC.

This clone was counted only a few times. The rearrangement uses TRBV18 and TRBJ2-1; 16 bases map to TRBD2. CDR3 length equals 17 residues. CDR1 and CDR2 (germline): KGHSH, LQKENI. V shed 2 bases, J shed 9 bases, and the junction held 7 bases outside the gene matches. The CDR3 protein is CASSPSGTSGRAGEQFF. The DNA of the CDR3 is TGTGCCAGCTCACCATCCGGGACTAGCGGGAGGGCCGGTGAGCAGTTCTTC.

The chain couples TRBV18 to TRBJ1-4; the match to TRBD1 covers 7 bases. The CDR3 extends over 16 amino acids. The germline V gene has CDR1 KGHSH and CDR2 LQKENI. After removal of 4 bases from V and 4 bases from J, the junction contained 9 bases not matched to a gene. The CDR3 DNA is TGTGCCAGCTCACGGGGACAGTCAGCGATTAATGAAAAACTGTTTTTT. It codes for CASSRGQSAINEKLFF.

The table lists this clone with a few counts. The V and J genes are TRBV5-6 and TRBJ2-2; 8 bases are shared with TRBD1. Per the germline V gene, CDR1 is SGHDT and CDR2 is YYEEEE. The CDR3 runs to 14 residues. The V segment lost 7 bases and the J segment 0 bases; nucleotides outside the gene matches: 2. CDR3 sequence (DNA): TGTGCCAGCCGACAGGGGTCGAACACCGGGGAGCTGTTTTTT. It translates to CASRQGSNTGELFF.